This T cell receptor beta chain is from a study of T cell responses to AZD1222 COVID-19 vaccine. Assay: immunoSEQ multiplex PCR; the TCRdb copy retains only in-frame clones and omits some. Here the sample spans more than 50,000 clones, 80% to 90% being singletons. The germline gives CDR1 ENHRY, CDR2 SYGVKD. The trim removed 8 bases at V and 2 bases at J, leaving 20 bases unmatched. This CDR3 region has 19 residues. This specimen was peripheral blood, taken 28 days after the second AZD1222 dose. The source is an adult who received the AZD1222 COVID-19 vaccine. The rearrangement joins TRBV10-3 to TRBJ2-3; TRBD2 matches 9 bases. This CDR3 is CAIRAGGRASFISTDTQYF. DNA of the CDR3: TGTGCCATCCGGGCTGGCGGGAGGGCCTCCTTTATCTCCACAGATACGCAGTATTTT.